The 22 T cell receptor beta chains below come from one sample, sequenced in a study of T-cell reconstitution after alpha-beta-depleted transplantation in children. TCRbeta library construction was performed incorporating unique molecular identifiers. TCRdb ran MiXCR on the PCR reads and lists one entry per CDR3 protein. In the table there are about 420,000 distinct CDR3 sequences, approximately 10% of which are singletons. The sequenced sample was PBMCs from the stem cell graft donor, obtained from the stem cell graft. These receptor sequences come from a human donor who donated a stem cell graft to a child with acute myeloid leukemia.

This clonotype was observed at least ten times. The DNA for the CDR3 is TGTGCCAGCAGCTTAGCGGGACGTTACGCAGAGACCCAGTACTTC. The encoded protein is CASSLAGRYAETQYF. The V and J genes are TRBV7-2 and TRBJ2-5; tentatively, D is TRBD1 or TRBD2 (5 bases each). CDR1 is SGHTA and CDR2 is FQGNSA in the germline V gene. The CDR3 runs 15 residues. The ends were cut back, 0 bases at V and 4 bases at J, with 12 bases in the middle.

This clonotype was picked up a small number of times. The rearrangement joins TRBV5-1 to TRBJ1-2; maybe TRBD1 (5 bases). Per germline, CDR1 SGHRS and CDR2 YFSETQ. The V end lost 6 bases, the J end lost 4 bases, and 22 bases lay between the germline ends. The CDR3 runs 16 residues. CDR3 region: CASTIGDGTDLYGYTF. The CDR3 bases are TGCGCCAGCACCATTGGAGATGGGACGGACCTCTATGGCTACACCTTC.

In this sample, this clonotype turned up a few times. The chain joins TRBV10-3 to TRBJ2-1; 7 nucleotides align to TRBD1. CDR1 is ENHRY and CDR2 is SYGVKD in the germline V gene. The CDR3 totals 12 residues. Trimming took 5 bases from V and 9 from J; bases not matched to a gene: 4. CDR3 residues: CAISTGQVEQFF. For the CDR3, the DNA is TGTGCCATCAGTACCGGACAGGTTGAGCAGTTCTTC.

The table lists this clonotype with many counts. V gene TRBV7-2 combines with J gene TRBJ1-6; possibly TRBD1 for D (5 bases). Per germline, CDR1 SGHTA and CDR2 FQGNSA. The CDR3 loop spans 17 amino acids. Trimming left V 5 bases short and J 4 bases short, with 18 bases between. CDR3 DNA sequence: TGTGCCAGCAGCCCCCGACAGTTAGGGGATTATAATTCACCCCTCCACTTT. It specifies CASSPRQLGDYNSPLHF.

There are many counts of this clonotype. V gene TRBV5-1 combines with J gene TRBJ1-1, with D uncertain. Germline assignment: CDR1 SGHRS and CDR2 YFSETQ. The ends were cut back, 4 bases at V and 4 bases at J, with 14 bases in the middle. The CDR3 loop spans 14 amino acids. In DNA form, the CDR3 reads TGCGCCAGCAGCCCTGTTTCAACCGGCACTGAAGCTTTCTTT. It translates to CASSPVSTGTEAFF.

The V gene is TRBV5-1, the J gene TRBJ1-1; 7 positions agree with TRBD1. Germline V CDR1 and CDR2: SGHRS, YFSETQ. There are 17 residues in the CDR3. V gave up 3 bases and J gave up 4 bases; unmatched junction bases: 15. Here the CDR3 DNA reads TGCGCCAGCAGCTCCCTACCCTGGACAGGAACGGGCACTGAAGCTTTCTTT. As protein: CASSSLPWTGTGTEAFF. Complete variable domain (other parts from reference TRBV5-1 and TRBJ1-1): KAGVTQTPRYLIKTRGQQVTLSCSPISGHRSVSWYQQTPGQGLQFLFEYFSETQRNKGNFPGRFSGRQFSNSRSEMNVSTLELGDSALYLCASSSLPWTGTGTEAFFGQGTRLTVV.

The V call is TRBV6-1, the J call TRBJ1-5; no reliable D call. The germline V and J ends were trimmed by 0 bases and 5 bases, with 11 bases remaining between them. Germline V CDR1 and CDR2: MNHNS, SASEGT. This CDR3 is 15 amino acids long. The CDR3 is CASSEAVGRDQPQHF. The CDR3 DNA reads TGTGCCAGCAGTGAAGCGGTCGGGAGGGATCAGCCCCAGCATTTT.

This clonotype was seen only a few times. The genes are TRBV7-9 and TRBJ2-7, with D unresolved. V was cut by 5 bases and J by 6 bases, with 8 bases left in between. CDR3 length equals 11 residues. The germline CDR1 and CDR2 sequences are SEHNR and FQNEAQ (reference sequence). The CDR3 region has the DNA TGTGCCAGCAGCGAAAATGCCGAGCAGTACTTC. As protein: CASSENAEQYF.

Many counts were recorded for this clonotype. This sequence joins TRBV29-1 and TRBJ2-1, with D possibly matching TRBD2 (5 bases). The V end was cut by 4 bases, the J end by 8 bases, with 12 bases between. CDR1 and CDR2 (germline): SQVTM, ANQGSEA. The CDR3 extends over 12 amino acids. The CDR3 reads CSVGRAADEQFF. The CDR3 bases are TGCAGCGTTGGTAGAGCGGCGGATGAGCAGTTCTTC.

This clonotype showed up just a few times. V is TRBV6-5 and J is TRBJ1-2; TRBD1 matches 9 bases. Germline assignment: CDR1 MNHEY and CDR2 SVGAGI. This CDR3 has 15 residues. The junction had 6 bases not matched to a gene; V was cut back by 0 bases and J by 7 bases. The CDR3 loop is CASSYSGQGSFGYTF. CDR3 in DNA: TGTGCCAGCAGTTACTCGGGACAGGGTAGTTTTGGCTACACCTTC.

V is TRBV7-9 and J is TRBJ2-5; 10 nucleotides agree with TRBD2. The CDR3 length is 16 residues. The junction had 9 bases not matched to a gene; V was cut back by 6 bases and J by 2 bases. The V gene's germline CDR1 is SEHNR and CDR2 FQNEAQ (reference sequence). The CDR3 nucleotides are TGTGCCAGCAGTTATTCGTCAGCGGGGGGGCAAGAGACCCAGTACTTC. This encodes CASSYSSAGGQETQYF. The full variable domain, in which reference TRBV7-9 and TRBJ2-5 provide the parts outside the CDR3, is DTGVSQNPRHKITKRGQNVTFRCDPISEHNRLYWYRQTLGQGPEFLTYFQNEAQLEKSRLLSDRFSAERPKGSFSTLEIQRTEQGDSAMYLCASSYSSAGGQETQYFGPGTRLLVL.

This clonotype has more than one count but fewer than ten. The V call is TRBV20-1, the J call TRBJ2-1, with D possibly TRBD1 on 5 matching bases. The CDR3 runs 16 residues. From germline, CDR1 is DFQATT and CDR2 SNEGSKA (reference sequence). With 3 bases removed from V and 1 base from J, the gap between germline ends came to 16 bases. The CDR3, as DNA: TGCAGTGCTAGGCGGTCAGGGCCCAAATCCTACAATGAGCAGTTCTTC. Amino acids: CSARRSGPKSYNEQFF.

The V and J genes are TRBV27 and TRBJ2-1, with D perhaps TRBD1 (6 bases). The CDR3 totals 14 residues. Trimming stripped 4 bases from V and 9 bases from J, with 16 bases between. Per germline, CDR1 MNHEY and CDR2 SMNVEV (reference sequence). The DNA of the CDR3 is TGTGCCAGCAGTTGGACAGAAATAGAGAGTGAGCAGTTCTTC. Translated: CASSWTEIESEQFF.

This clonotype showed up just a few times. The chain links TRBV5-6 to TRBJ1-4; no clear D. The germline gives CDR1 SGHDT, CDR2 YYEEEE. Trimming pared 0 bases from V and 2 bases from J, leaving 11 bases between. The CDR3 runs to 16 residues. This chain's CDR3 is CASSLDADLTNEKLFF. The DNA for the CDR3 is TGTGCCAGCAGCTTGGACGCGGATCTCACTAATGAAAAACTGTTTTTT.

Only a few counts were recorded for this clonotype. The CDR3 spells CASSFDGRMADTQYF. CDR3 in DNA: TGTGCCAGCAGCTTCGACGGGAGGATGGCAGATACGCAGTATTTT. This rearrangement joins TRBV7-2 to TRBJ2-3, with 7 positions matching TRBD2. This CDR3 is built from 15 residues. Germline lookup yields CDR1 SGHTA and CDR2 FQGNSA. After removal of 3 bases from V and 4 bases from J, the junction contained 7 bases not matched to a gene. Variable domain in full (rest from reference TRBV7-2 and TRBJ2-3): GAGVSQSPSNKVTEKGKDVELRCDPISGHTALYWYRQSLGQGLEFLIYFQGNSAPDKSGLPSDRFSAERTGGSVSTLTIQRTQQEDSAVYLCASSFDGRMADTQYFGPGTRLTVL.

This chain links TRBV11-2 with TRBJ2-4; the D gene is possibly TRBD1 (6 bases). CDR3 length: 18 residues. V lost 5 bases, J lost 0 bases, and 20 bases lay in between. Germline V CDR1 and CDR2: SGHAT, FQNNGV. CDR3 sequence (DNA): TGTGCCAGCAGCGCAAAACAACAGGGAACTTTAGCCAAAAACATTCAGTACTTC. Protein: CASSAKQQGTLAKNIQYF.

The V gene is TRBV29-1, the J gene TRBJ2-1; D call uncertain. The CDR3 consists of 14 residues. V was cut by 8 bases and J by 5 bases, with 19 bases left in between. Germline V gives CDR1 SQVTM, CDR2 ANQGSEA. CDR3 region: CSIRVGLSNNEQFF. CDR3 sequence (DNA): TGCAGCATACGGGTTGGTCTATCGAACAATGAGCAGTTCTTC.

The rearrangement joins TRBV5-1 to TRBJ2-3; D is ambiguous. V shed 0 bases and J shed 6 bases, with 14 bases lying between them. The CDR3 runs 15 residues. Germline lookup yields CDR1 SGHRS and CDR2 YFSETQ. CDR3 sequence (DNA): TGCGCCAGCAGCTTGGTCGGCTTCATCATGGATACGCAGTATTTT. Its protein product is CASSLVGFIMDTQYF.

This clonotype was counted at least ten times. The genes are TRBV20-1 and TRBJ1-1; 9 positions agree with TRBD1. The germline CDR1 and CDR2 sequences are DFQATT and SNEGSKA (reference sequence). CDR3 size: 14 residues. V lost 6 bases and J lost 5; bases outside the gene matches: 10. The CDR3 nucleotides read TGCAGTGCGTTACAGGGGGCTAGAGGGACTGAAGCTTTCTTT. Amino acids: CSALQGARGTEAFF.

This clonotype was counted a few times. The CDR3 nucleotides read TGTGCCAGCAGCTTAGGGACTAGCGTCACCTACGAGCAGTACTTC. Protein product: CASSLGTSVTYEQYF. V gene TRBV7-8 combines with J gene TRBJ2-7; 9 bases fit TRBD2. Germline lookup yields CDR1 SGHVS and CDR2 FQNEAQ. There are 15 residues in the CDR3. V trimming: 1 base; J trimming: 2 bases; junction bases outside the gene matches: 3.

The sample holds a few counts of this clonotype. V is TRBV18 and J is TRBJ1-5; D not certain. This CDR3 is built from 13 residues. Germline CDR1 is KGHSH and CDR2 is LQKENI. Trimming removed 3 bases at V and 2 bases at J, with 5 bases between. CDR3 protein: CASSPERNQPQHF. In DNA form, the CDR3 reads TGTGCCAGCTCACCGGAACGCAATCAGCCCCAGCATTTT. The variable domain in full, with the rest retrieved from reference TRBV18 and TRBJ1-5, is NAGVMQNPRHLVRRRGQEARLRCSPMKGHSHVYWYRQLPEEGLKFMVYLQKENIIDESGMPKERFSAEFPKEGPSILRIQQVVRGDSAAYFCASSPERNQPQHFGDGTRLSIL.

The chain combines TRBV9 with TRBJ2-1; unclear D gene. CDR1 and CDR2 (germline): SGDLS, YYNGEE. Deletions cut 0 bases from V and 0 bases from J, with 10 bases between. The length of the CDR3 is 16 residues. The CDR3 bases are TGTGCCAGCAGCGTAGGGCCAGCGAGCTCCTACAATGAGCAGTTCTTC. Its protein is CASSVGPASSYNEQFF.